This TCR beta chain was found in a study of blood T cell repertoires in COVID-19. Study-wide background: Sites in the United States, Italy and Spain provided acute and convalescent COVID-19 samples. T cells, B-cell-depleted T cells, or PBMCs supplied cDNA or gDNA.

Trimming took 4 bases from V and 6 from J, leaving 10 bases between them. Germline V CDR1 and CDR2: MNHEY, SVGEGT. The CDR3 length is 14 residues. In the original analysis: Scientists estimated how many nucleated cells there were by amplifying reference gene primers. The repertoire was sequenced with immunoSEQ multiplex PCR; TCRdb's copy has only in-frame clones and lacks some. From that table come the V and J calls and clone size; the DNA was used to work out D and trimming. Of about 75,000 clones in the sample, under 80% were seen once. The clonotype comes from a human donor with acute or convalescent COVID-19. The donor label of this sample is uncertain. J is TRBJ1-6 and V is TRBV6-2 or TRBV6-3; the D gene is possibly TRBD1 (5 bases). Sequencing was done on a sample of peripheral blood. The CDR3 is CASSFQGGNSPLHF. Here the CDR3 DNA reads TGTGCCAGCAGTTTTCAGGGTGGTAATTCACCCCTCCACTTT.